The entry below gives a single T cell receptor (beta chain) sequence along with its context. The antigen is unknown. This sample stems from a study of early stage breast cancer tumors. Study conclusions and caveats: Most shared enriched TCRB sequences were commonly generated ones.

Tissue for this sample was collected about 2-4.5 cm from the breast tumor. CDR3 length: 14 amino acids. Germline V gene lookup returns CDR1 SGHRS and CDR2 YFSETQ. V lost 4 bases and J 11 bases, leaving 20 bases between the germline ends. The assay was immunoSEQ multiplex PCR, and TCRdb's table has in-frame clones only and misses some. The data contain 10,000 or so clones, over 55% of them seen just once; the ten biggest clones take up about 15%. What was sequenced was normal breast tissue next to the tumor. This sequence originates from a person aged 55 to 75 with breast cancer. The rearrangement uses TRBV5-1 and TRBJ2-3; maybe TRBD1 (5 bases). In DNA, the CDR3 is TGCGCCAGCAGCAACGGTGAAAGGGGCGTAGGGCAGTATTTT. The encoded protein is CASSNGERGVGQYF.